A single sample is the source of the 29 T cell receptor beta chains below, sequenced in a study of cytomegalovirus exposure and HLA in healthy donors. PCR involved 60 Vbeta and 13 Jbeta primers. Produced via immunoSEQ multiplex PCR; TCRdb's table is partial and in-frame only. The sample includes 150,000 to 200,000 clones, around 75% seen only once; the top ten take 2.3%. Sequencing was done on a sample of PBMCs. The receptor set was obtained from a male donor in good health and CMV-seronegative.

V is TRBV2 and J is TRBJ1-3; TRBD1 agrees at 8 bases. Germline assignment: CDR1 SNHLY and CDR2 FYNNEI. The ends lost 6 bases at V and 4 bases at J; junction bases unmatched: 23. The CDR3 spans 20 residues. CDR3 amino acids: CASSAEWTGIGRSSGNTIYF. CDR3 nucleotide sequence: TGTGCCAGCAGCGCGGAGTGGACAGGGATTGGGAGGTCGTCCGGAAACACCATATATTTT.

The rearrangement links TRBV27 to TRBJ2-5; 10 nucleotides match TRBD2. J gave up 2 bases and V 5 bases, and 11 bases lay outside the gene matches. There are 17 residues in the CDR3. Germline values: CDR1 MNHEY, CDR2 SMNVEV (reference sequence). CDR3 nucleotide sequence: TGTGCCAGCAGTCCGGCCATGGGTAGCGGGGGGCAAGAGACCCAGTACTTC. It specifies CASSPAMGSGGQETQYF.

The chain has TRBV19 and TRBJ1-6; TRBD1 matches 8 bases. With V trimmed by 7 bases and J by 5 bases, 4 bases remained unmatched. The CDR3 loop spans 14 amino acids. Germline V gene data show CDR1 as LNHDA and CDR2 as SQIVND (reference sequence). CDR3 bases: TGTGCCAGTACCGGGACAGGCGATAATTCACCCCTCCACTTT. Residues: CASTGTGDNSPLHF.

This clone has just one count. The chain links TRBV27 to TRBJ2-7, with D possibly matching TRBD1 (5 bases). Deletions cut 2 bases from V and 2 bases from J, with 13 bases between. There are 15 residues in the CDR3. In germline, CDR1 is MNHEY, CDR2 SMNVEV (reference sequence). In DNA form, the CDR3 reads TGTGCCAGCAGTTTAGCGCAGGGCCAAACCTACGAGCAGTACTTC. As protein: CASSLAQGQTYEQYF.

The chain is built from TRBV10-1 and TRBJ1-1; no definite D call. Germline V gene lookup returns CDR1 WNHNN and CDR2 SYGVQD (reference sequence). V dropped 5 bases and J dropped 2 bases, with 9 bases sitting between them. This CDR3 spans 13 amino acids. CDR3 DNA: TGCGCCAGCAGTCCCCGGGTAAACACTGAAGCTTTCTTT. Its protein is CASSPRVNTEAFF.

The genes are TRBV30 and TRBJ1-1; no clear D gene. The germline gives CDR1 GTSNPN, CDR2 SVGIG (reference sequence). The CDR3 is 14 residues long. V was cut by 0 bases and J by 0 bases, with 8 bases left in between. As DNA, the CDR3 is TGTGCCTGGAGTGTAAACAGCCTGAACACTGAAGCTTTCTTT. It specifies CAWSVNSLNTEAFF.

The chain has TRBV6-5 and TRBJ2-1; 8 bases are shared with TRBD2. J was trimmed by 0 bases and V by 4 bases; bases with no gene match: 2. The CDR3 has 15 residues. Germline-derived CDR1 and CDR2 are MNHEY and SVGAGI. The CDR3: CASSLAGSSYNEQFF. The CDR3 nucleotides read TGTGCCAGCAGTTTAGCGGGGAGCTCCTACAATGAGCAGTTCTTC.

The CDR3 region has the DNA TGCGCCAGCAGCTCAAACAGGGTCGGCCCTACAGATACGCAGTATTTT. Protein product: CASSSNRVGPTDTQYF. The gene calls are TRBV5-1 and TRBJ2-3; D is perhaps TRBD1 (6 bases). Trimming cost V 3 bases and J 3 bases, with 17 bases left between them. Germline V gene sequence: CDR1 SGHRS, CDR2 YFSETQ. This CDR3 is 16 amino acids long. The whole variable domain, filled in from reference TRBV5-1 and TRBJ2-3, reads KAGVTQTPRYLIKTRGQQVTLSCSPISGHRSVSWYQQTPGQGLQFLFEYFSETQRNKGNFPGRFSGRQFSNSRSEMNVSTLELGDSALYLCASSSNRVGPTDTQYFGPGTRLTVL.

J is TRBJ1-5 and V is TRBV6-5; the D is unclear. The CDR3 length is 13 residues. V was trimmed by 3 bases and J by 9 bases, leaving 12 bases between them. Germline assignment: CDR1 MNHEY and CDR2 SVGAGI. CDR3 DNA sequence: TGTGCCAGCAGTTATGGGGAGGCAACGCCCCAGCATTTT. Encoded protein: CASSYGEATPQHF.

The rearrangement joins TRBV5-1 to TRBJ2-7; 7 nucleotides match TRBD1. Trimming cost V 1 base and J 2 bases; bases outside gene matches: 3. The CDR3 loop spans 14 amino acids. Germline-derived CDR1 and CDR2 are SGHRS and YFSETQ. This chain's CDR3 is CASSLKQGAYEQYF. DNA of the CDR3: TGCGCCAGCAGCTTGAAGCAGGGGGCCTACGAGCAGTACTTC.

This clone was detected a few times. This rearrangement joins TRBV9 to TRBJ2-1; TRBD2 might be the D (5 bases). In germline, CDR1 is SGDLS, CDR2 YYNGEE. V was trimmed by 3 bases and J by 6 bases, leaving 22 bases between them. The CDR3 totals 17 residues. DNA of the CDR3: TGTGCCAGCAGCGCCGACCCTAGCAAGCAAGGAATCAATGAGCAGTTCTTC. Its translation: CASSADPSKQGINEQFF. The complete variable domain, with remaining parts taken from reference TRBV9 and TRBJ2-1, reads DSGVTQTPKHLITATGQRVTLRCSPRSGDLSVYWYQQSLDQGLQFLIQYYNGEERAKGNILERFSAQQFPDLHSELNLSSLELGDSALYFCASSADPSKQGINEQFFGPGTRLTVL.

The chain is built from TRBV12-5 and TRBJ1-4; D unclear. Per the germline V gene, CDR1 is LGHNT and CDR2 is FRNRAP. This CDR3 spans 12 amino acids. The V end lost 2 bases, the J end lost 8 bases, and 6 bases lay between the germline ends. In DNA form, the CDR3 reads TGTGCTAGTGGTTTGTCTCGGGAAAAACTGTTTTTT. This gives the protein CASGLSREKLFF. Complete variable domain (other parts from reference TRBV12-5 and TRBJ1-4): DARVTQTPRHKVTEMGQEVTMRCQPILGHNTVFWYRQTMMQGLELLAYFRNRAPLDDSGMPKDRFSAEMPDATLATLKIQPSEPRDSAVYFCASGLSREKLFFGSGTQLSVL.

The V gene is TRBV20-1, the J gene TRBJ2-7; tentative D call: TRBD2 (6 bases). Trimming pared 4 bases from V and 5 bases from J, leaving 9 bases between. The CDR3 sequence is 11 residues long. Germline V gene lookup returns CDR1 DFQATT and CDR2 SNEGSKA (reference sequence). This CDR3 is CSATRRDEQYF. The CDR3 coding sequence is TGCAGTGCTACACGGAGGGACGAGCAGTACTTC.

The chain is built from TRBV4-2 and TRBJ2-1; TRBD1 might be the D (7 bases). Trimming pared 4 bases from V and 8 bases from J, leaving 15 bases between. This CDR3 has 14 residues. Germline-derived CDR1 and CDR2 are LGHNA and YNFKEQ. For the CDR3, the DNA is TGTGCCAGCAGCCCCAGTGGAGGGGGCGATGAGCAGTTCTTC. This gives the protein CASSPSGGGDEQFF.

This chain links TRBV18 with TRBJ1-4; D remains unclear. V lost 3 bases, J lost 8 bases, and 22 bases lay in between. The CDR3 is made up of 17 amino acids. Germline V gene data show CDR1 as KGHSH and CDR2 as LQKENI. CDR3 sequence reads: CASSPSAEVRLGEKLFF. The CDR3 DNA is TGTGCCAGCTCACCTTCCGCTGAGGTTAGATTAGGCGAAAAACTGTTTTTT.

The chain links TRBV5-1 to TRBJ2-2, with 7 bases lining up with TRBD2. The V gene end was trimmed by 1 base and the J gene end by 2 bases; junction bases not matched to a gene: 2. Per germline, CDR1 SGHRS and CDR2 YFSETQ. The CDR3 has 15 residues. Here the CDR3 DNA reads TGCGCCAGCAGCTTGAGCGGGGTAAACACCGGGGAGCTGTTTTTT. Translated: CASSLSGVNTGELFF.

There are a few counts of this clone. V is TRBV5-1 and J is TRBJ2-5, with 8 bases fitting TRBD1. V lost 6 bases to trimming and J lost 5 bases; unmatched junction nucleotides: 15. Germline lookup yields CDR1 SGHRS and CDR2 YFSETQ. CDR3 size: 16 residues. The CDR3 sequence: CASNDILAGGLETQYF. Written as DNA, the CDR3 is TGCGCCAGCAACGACATATTGGCAGGGGGCTTGGAGACCCAGTACTTC.

This chain joins TRBV4-2 and TRBJ1-2, with D possibly being TRBD1 (5 bases). Germline loops: CDR1 LGHNA, CDR2 YNFKEQ. CDR3 length equals 14 residues. V shed 3 bases and J shed 8 bases, with 16 bases lying between them. This CDR3 reads CASSQVGGEGGYTF. The CDR3 nucleotides read TGTGCCAGCAGCCAGGTCGGGGGGGAAGGGGGCTACACCTTC.

This chain uses TRBV10-2 with TRBJ2-7; TRBD1 agrees at 8 bases. The CDR3 contains 16 residues. With V trimmed by 3 bases and J by 2 bases, 9 bases remained unmatched. Germline loops: CDR1 WSHSY, CDR2 SAAADI. The CDR3 bases are TGCGCCAGCAGTGACTCAACCGGGACAGGCGCCTACGAGCAGTACTTC. Protein product: CASSDSTGTGAYEQYF.

This chain uses TRBV4-2 with TRBJ1-5; weak D call: TRBD1 (5 bases). Germline V CDR1 and CDR2: LGHNA, YNFKEQ. The CDR3 consists of 15 residues. The V end was cut by 4 bases, the J end by 2 bases, with 12 bases between. The chain's CDR3 is CASSPTDTRNQPQHF. CDR3 DNA sequence: TGTGCCAGCAGCCCGACGGACACGCGCAATCAGCCCCAGCATTTT.

CDR3 DNA: TGTGCCAGTAGTATAGACCGGGACAGCTATAGCAATCAGCCCCAGCATTTT. It specifies CASSIDRDSYSNQPQHF. V usage is TRBV19 and J usage is TRBJ1-5; 7 bases line up with TRBD1. With V trimmed by 0 bases and J by 0 bases, 5 bases remained unmatched. CDR3 size: 17 residues. Germline V gives CDR1 LNHDA, CDR2 SQIVND (reference sequence).

The chain couples TRBV25-1 to TRBJ1-3; the D gene is possibly TRBD1 (5 bases). CDR1 is MGHDK, CDR2 SYGVNS, per germline. The CDR3 length is 15 residues. Trimming removed 3 bases at V and 4 bases at J, with 13 bases between. The CDR3 DNA reads TGTGCCAGCAGTGACGGGGGGATCCTCGGAAACACCATATATTTT. This gives the protein CASSDGGILGNTIYF.

J is TRBJ2-1 and V is TRBV9; TRBD2 aligns across 9 bases. The CDR3 sequence is 15 residues long. The germline V gene encodes CDR1 SGDLS and CDR2 YYNGEE. The ends lost 3 bases at V and 2 bases at J; junction bases unmatched: 3. The CDR3 sequence: CASSGQRGAYNEQFF. The CDR3 DNA reads TGTGCCAGCAGCGGACAGCGGGGGGCCTACAATGAGCAGTTCTTC.

This sequence joins TRBV5-5 and TRBJ1-5; tentatively, D is TRBD1 (6 bases). V lost 0 bases and J 7 bases, leaving 11 bases between the germline ends. Germline CDR1 is SGHKS and CDR2 is YYEKEE (reference sequence). The CDR3 consists of 14 residues. The CDR3, as DNA: TGTGCCAGCAGCTTGGGACAGGCCGGGCAGCCCCAGCATTTT. This encodes CASSLGQAGQPQHF. The full variable domain, completed using reference TRBV5-5 and TRBJ1-5, is DAGVTQSPTHLIKTRGQQVTLRCSPISGHKSVSWYQQVLGQGPQFIFQYYEKEERGRGNFPDRFSARQFPNYSSELNVNALLLGDSALYLCASSLGQAGQPQHFGDGTRLSIL.

The V gene is TRBV4-3, the J gene TRBJ1-2; D is unclear. CDR1 and CDR2 from the germline V gene are LGHNA and YSLEER. V lost 0 bases, J lost 5 bases, and 13 bases lay in between. CDR3 length: 15 amino acids. The CDR3 is CASSQDRREEYGYTF. The CDR3 region has the DNA TGCGCCAGCAGCCAAGATCGTCGGGAGGAGTATGGCTACACCTTC.

On this clone: Other DNA sequences in this sample translate to the same CDR3. CDR3 sequence reads: CASSLSNSPLHF. CDR3 bases: TGTGCCAGCAGCTTGAGTAATTCACCCCTCCACTTT. This chain joins TRBV7-9 and TRBJ1-6; D not resolved. CDR1 is SEHNR and CDR2 is FQNEAQ in the germline V gene (reference sequence). The CDR3 runs to 12 residues. Trimming cost V 3 bases and J 6 bases, with 3 bases left between them.

The gene calls are TRBV7-9 and TRBJ1-1; 8 positions match TRBD1. V lost 5 bases and J lost 5; bases outside the gene matches: 13. The length of the CDR3 is 16 residues. Germline V CDR1 and CDR2: SEHNR, FQNEAQ (reference sequence). The CDR3 coding sequence is TGTGCCAGCAGCGAGGCAGACAGGGGTTTTTATACTGAAGCTTTCTTT. Its protein product is CASSEADRGFYTEAFF.

V and J are TRBV6-5 and TRBJ2-5; 7 bases align to TRBD1. The J segment lost 7 bases and the V segment lost 5 bases, leaving 4 bases of the junction unmatched. This CDR3 comprises 12 residues. Germline V lookup: CDR1 MNHEY, CDR2 SVGAGI. The CDR3 region is CASSRTGATQYF. In DNA, the CDR3 is TGTGCCAGCAGTCGGACAGGTGCGACCCAGTACTTC.

The chain has TRBV10-1 and TRBJ1-4; D is ambiguous. Trimming pared 6 bases from V and 3 bases from J, leaving 5 bases between. The CDR3 loop spans 12 amino acids. Germline V lookup: CDR1 WNHNN, CDR2 SYGVQD (reference sequence). The CDR3 loop is CASSGANEKLFF. The CDR3 DNA follows: TGCGCCAGCAGCGGGGCTAATGAAAAACTGTTTTTT.